Listed below are T cell receptor beta chains from one sample, sequenced in a study of cytomegalovirus exposure and HLA in healthy donors. TCRdb keeps only in-frame clones here, not all; method: immunoSEQ multiplex PCR. The sample carries 100,000 to 120,000 clones, approximately 86% recorded once. Sequencing was done on a sample of PBMCs. Source of these receptors: a man in his forties or fifties in good health and CMV-seronegative. Each CDR3 is given with its conserved first and last residue. Each record gives: clone size, D gene, V gene, J gene, CDR3 protein, CDR3 DNA. A D gene is named only where the DNA matches it firmly. Clone size is not always given. Where it is, it says once, few, many or a class for expanded clones.

.	.	TRBV6-1	TRBJ1-4	CASSELGPTNEKLFF	TGTGCCAGCAGTGAACTGGGGCCAACTAATGAAAAACTGTTTTTT
.	TRBD1	TRBV4-3	TRBJ1-5	CASSHNRGSNQPQHF	TGCGCCAGCAGCCACAACAGGGGAAGCAATCAGCCCCAGCATTTT
.	.	TRBV4-1	TRBJ2-7	CASSQDITSSYEQYF	TGCGCCAGCAGCCAAGATATTACCAGCTCCTACGAGCAGTACTTC
.	TRBD1	TRBV7-2	TRBJ2-4	CASSPRTGGILAKNIQYF	TGTGCCAGCAGCCCTCGGACAGGGGGCATACTAGCCAAAAACATTCAGTACTTC
.	TRBD2	TRBV18	TRBJ2-3	CASSRLTSGGRTDTQYF	TGTGCCAGCTCACGGCTTACTAGCGGGGGTCGTACAGATACGCAGTATTTT
.	TRBD1	TRBV5-1	TRBJ1-6	CASSSRTGGNSPLHF	TGCGCCAGCAGCAGTAGGACAGGGGGAAATTCACCCCTCCACTTT
.	.	TRBV7-9	TRBJ2-6	CASSRDSSGANVLTF	TGTGCCAGCAGCCGTGACAGCTCTGGGGCCAACGTCCTGACTTTC
.	.	TRBV7-6	TRBJ2-7	CASSPRTQLDSPYEQYF	TGTGCCAGCAGCCCAAGGACCCAGCTGGACAGCCCCTACGAGCAGTACTTC
few	.	TRBV10-3	TRBJ1-1	CATRVKGRTEAFF	TGTGCCACCAGGGTGAAGGGGCGGACTGAAGCTTTCTTT
.	.	TRBV5-1	TRBJ1-3	CASSPGGSSGNTIYF	TGCGCCAGCAGTCCCGGAGGGAGCTCTGGAAACACCATATATTTT
once	TRBD2	TRBV28	TRBJ2-5	CASTDQAGGPQTQYF	TGTGCCAGCACCGACCAGGCGGGGGGCCCACAGACCCAGTACTTC
.	.	TRBV25-1	TRBJ1-4	CASSDRYEKLFF	TGTGCCAGCAGTGACCGGTATGAAAAACTGTTTTTT
.	.	TRBV5-5	TRBJ1-4	CASSEIQGLNEKLFF	TGTGCCAGCAGCGAAATACAGGGCTTAAATGAAAAACTGTTTTTT
.	TRBD1	TRBV30	TRBJ1-4	CAWGQGANEKLFF	TGTGCCTGGGGACAGGGGGCTAATGAAAAACTGTTTTTT
.	TRBD1	TRBV5-8	TRBJ2-1	CASSLGGPTGGTAYNEQFF	TGTGCCAGCAGCTTGGGGGGTCCCACAGGGGGCACGGCCTACAATGAGCAGTTCTTC
.	.	TRBV7-2	TRBJ2-7	CASSYVGGQVSPYEQYF	TGTGCCAGCAGCTATGTAGGCGGGCAAGTGAGCCCCTACGAGCAGTACTTC
.	.	TRBV5-1	TRBJ1-1	CASSLDQWWNTEAFF	TGCGCCAGCAGCTTGGATCAGTGGTGGAACACTGAAGCTTTCTTT
once	TRBD2	TRBV7-2	TRBJ2-1	CASSPRTSGGPYNEQFF	TGTGCCAGCAGCCCAAGGACTAGCGGGGGGCCCTACAATGAGCAGTTCTTC
.	TRBD2	TRBV7-8	TRBJ2-3	CASSSRGAGGQTQYF	TGTGCCAGCAGCTCCAGGGGAGCGGGGGGGCAGACGCAGTATTTT
.	.	TRBV6-6	TRBJ2-6	CASSARDSGANVLTF	TGTGCCAGCTCCGCGAGGGACTCTGGGGCCAACGTCCTGACTTTC
.	TRBD2	TRBV7-6	TRBJ2-1	CASSIPPAGGHYEQFF	TGTGCCAGCAGCATCCCTCCAGCGGGGGGGCATTATGAGCAGTTCTTC
few	TRBD1	TRBV18	TRBJ1-4	CASSPVFPQGRNEKLFF	TGTGCCAGCTCACCAGTATTCCCACAGGGGAGGAATGAAAAACTGTTTTTT
.	.	TRBV7-6	TRBJ2-3	CASSARPFTDTQYF	TGTGCCAGCAGCGCGCGTCCATTCACAGATACGCAGTATTTT
few	TRBD2	TRBV9	TRBJ2-1	CASSSQGLAGGQRRNNEQFF	TGTGCCAGCAGCTCCCAGGGACTAGCGGGGGGGCAAAGACGGAACAATGAGCAGTTCTTC